Sequencing of this T cell receptor beta chain was carried out in a study of T cell changes during pregnancy in multiple sclerosis (dated by TCRdb to between 2018 and 2021). In the study overall: In women with multiple sclerosis, the researchers looked at how the T cell repertoire shifted as pregnancy progressed.

The library was built by means of the immunoSEQ multiplex PCR assay. TCRdb took this table from immuneACCESS and kept in-frame rearrangements with V and J called. Such tables lack part of the clones; where checked against another copy, unresolved V genes explain under half of the gap, and the rest is unexplained. The sample records some 60,000 clones, around 92% of which are singletons. Of the sample, around 2.8% falls within the top ten clones. The germline V gene gives CDR1 as SNHLY and CDR2 as FYNNEI. V loses 3 bases of germline sequence and J loses 7 bases, and the interval between the two ends is 13 bases. Taken from cysteine to phenylalanine, the CDR3 has 14 residues. Only the CDR3 part of the read is kept: 42 bases, read in frame from the first base. As for this clone: Its antigen remains undetermined. Qualities for individual bases were not recorded, and no much larger clone is one base off.

The V and J genes are TRBV2 and TRBJ2-1; there is no confident call for the D gene. The material was peripheral blood, obtained in the second trimester of pregnancy. The origin of this receptor is a female donor in good health, enrolled as a control in a pregnancy study. CDR3 sequence: CASSEKLSVNEQFF. The nucleotide sequence is given as TGTGCCAGCAGTGAGAAGTTGTCGGTGAATGAGCAGTTCTTC.